The sequence of this T cell receptor beta chain was determined in a study of shared clonotypes between healthy human individuals. CD45RO-negative CD8 cells positively selected for CCR7 made up the naive population, which excluded terminally differentiated effector memory CD45RA+ cells. Every contributor of samples was a Caucasian grown-up residing in Nashville, Tennessee. This CDR3 contains 13 residues. Germline V gene lookup returns CDR1 MNHEY and CDR2 SVGAGI. V shed 0 bases and J shed 3 bases, with 3 bases lying between them. Clones were sequenced by immunoSEQ multiplex PCR, and TCRdb holds only the in-frame ones, with some missing. Of about 2.1 million clones listed, roughly 91% are singletons.

The chain carries TRBV6-5 and TRBJ2-1; no clear D gene. This receptor was obtained from a man aged 18 to 30 in good health. Some clones in this sample may be carry-over from other donors' samples. The sequenced sample consisted of naive CD8+ T cells from PBMCs. The CDR3 protein is CASSYSDYNEQFF. CDR3 DNA: TGTGCCAGCAGTTACTCGGACTACAATGAGCAGTTCTTC.